This is a list of T cell receptor beta chains from one sample in a study of radiotherapy plus CTLA-4 blockade in lung cancer. TCRdb's table, derived via immunoSEQ multiplex PCR, lists solely in-frame clones and lacks some. The sample yields about 60,000 clones, 65% to 80% seen once. The sequences come from peripheral blood, collected from a patient treated with radiotherapy plus ipilimumab. These receptors originate from a human donor with non-small cell lung cancer whose response to radiotherapy plus ipilimumab could not be evaluated. Each CDR3 is given with its conserved first and last residue. Fields, in order: J gene, D gene, clone size, V gene, CDR3 protein, CDR3 DNA. D genes are given only for firm matches. Clone sizes are given selectively: once, few, many, or a class where the clone is expanded.

TRBJ1-2,-,-,TRBV30,CAWRNPDIYYGYTF,TGTGCCTGGAGGAACCCGGACATTTACTATGGCTACACCTTC
TRBJ1-1,TRBD1,-,TRBV7-8,CASSFGQGDTEAFF,TGTGCCAGCAGCTTCGGACAGGGCGATACTGAAGCTTTCTTT
TRBJ2-2,TRBD1,-,TRBV19,CASSWTGGDTGELFF,TGTGCCAGTAGCTGGACAGGGGGAGATACCGGGGAGCTGTTTTTT
TRBJ2-5,-,-,TRBV5-6,CASSLGTASYF,TGTGCCAGCAGCTTGGGGACTGCCTCGTACTTC
TRBJ2-5,-,-,TRBV28,CASSSFVQIQETQYF,TGTGCCAGCAGTTCTTTCGTACAGATCCAAGAGACCCAGTACTTC
TRBJ2-7,TRBD1,once,TRBV7-9,CASSPIAGGHSSYEQYF,TGTGCCAGCAGCCCAATAGCAGGGGGCCACAGCTCCTACGAGCAGTACTTC
TRBJ1-4,-,-,TRBV5-1,CASSLDIRSNEKLFF,TGCGCCAGCAGCTTGGATATCAGATCTAATGAAAAACTGTTTTTT
TRBJ2-2,TRBD2,-,TRBV10-1,CASSDPQRPGLDTGELFF,TGCGCCAGCAGTGACCCACAGCGACCGGGACTAGACACCGGGGAGCTGTTTTTT
TRBJ2-7,TRBD1,-,TRBV5-1,CASRRDRGQRSYEQYF,TGCGCCAGCAGGCGAGACAGGGGGCAAAGGTCCTACGAGCAGTACTTC
TRBJ1-5,TRBD1,-,TRBV6-4,CASSDAGTGYNQPQHF,TGTGCCAGCAGTGACGCCGGGACAGGGTACAATCAGCCCCAGCATTTT
TRBJ1-4,-,-,TRBV9,CASSVDGGNEKLFF,TGTGCCAGCAGCGTAGATGGGGGGAATGAAAAACTGTTTTTT
TRBJ1-5,TRBD1,-,TRBV19,CASSIWTGEDQPQHF,TGTGCCAGTAGTATATGGACAGGGGAAGATCAGCCCCAGCATTTT
TRBJ1-1,-,-,TRBV5-8,CASSVPVNTEAFF,TGTGCCAGCAGCGTCCCCGTGAACACTGAAGCTTTCTTT
TRBJ2-5,TRBD1,-,TRBV2,CASRVDRGTETQYF,TGTGCCAGCAGAGTCGACAGGGGTACGGAGACCCAGTACTTC
TRBJ2-7,-,-,TRBV7-9,CASSPRDKSTYEQYF,TGTGCCAGCAGCCCCCGAGACAAGTCAACCTACGAGCAGTACTTC
TRBJ2-3,-,-,TRBV27,CASRPGSTDTRYF,TGTGCCAGCAGGCCTGGGAGCACAGATACGCGGTATTTT
TRBJ2-7,-,-,TRBV27,CASTQRGDFTYEQYF,TGTGCCAGCACCCAGAGAGGGGACTTTACCTACGAGCAGTACTTC
TRBJ2-3,TRBD2,-,TRBV11-2,CASSHRLAGDLLTDTQYF,TGTGCCAGCAGCCACCGACTAGCGGGAGATCTGCTAACAGATACGCAGTATTTT
TRBJ2-1,TRBD2,-,TRBV4-2,CASSQAPLAGFYNEQFF,TGTGCCAGCAGCCAAGCCCCCCTAGCGGGATTTTACAATGAGCAGTTCTTC
TRBJ1-3,TRBD1,-,TRBV18,CASSPGDSEFSGNTIYF,TGTGCCAGCTCACCAGGGGACAGTGAATTCTCTGGAAACACCATATATTTT
TRBJ1-1,TRBD1,-,TRBV7-2,CASSQGAGSRTPEAFF,TGTGCCAGCAGCCAGGGGGCGGGGTCGCGAACGCCTGAAGCTTTCTTT
TRBJ2-7,TRBD1,-,TRBV6-5,CASSFGTAVSYEQYF,TGTGCCAGCAGTTTCGGGACAGCAGTAAGCTACGAGCAGTACTTC
TRBJ2-3,-,-,TRBV6-5,CASRGTSTDTQYF,TGTGCCAGCAGGGGCACTAGCACAGATACGCAGTATTTT
TRBJ2-5,-,-,TRBV4-3,CASSQAFYRGGETQYF,TGCGCCAGCAGCCAAGCCTTCTACAGGGGGGGAGAGACCCAGTACTTC
TRBJ2-5,-,-,TRBV28,CASSFWSVRRQETQYF,TGTGCCAGCAGTTTTTGGAGTGTTCGAAGACAAGAGACCCAGTACTTC
TRBJ2-7,TRBD1,few,TRBV7-2,CASSTGTGGIEQYF,TGTGCCAGCAGCACCGGGACAGGGGGGATCGAGCAGTACTTC
TRBJ1-6,-,-,TRBV13,CASSLLDSPLHF,TGTGCCAGCAGCTTGCTAGATTCACCCCTCCACTTT
TRBJ2-2,TRBD1,few,TRBV7-7,CASSLSQGVLTGELFF,TGTGCCAGCAGCTTGTCTCAGGGGGTTTTAACCGGGGAGCTGTTTTTT
TRBJ2-6,TRBD1,few,TRBV4-1,CASSLGSHRGRPGANVLTF,TGCGCCAGCAGCCTCGGGTCCCACAGGGGAAGGCCTGGGGCCAACGTCCTGACTTTC
TRBJ1-2,-,-,TRBV6-5,CASRTRFYGYTF,TGTGCCAGCAGAACCAGATTTTATGGCTACACCTTC